Reported below is one TCR beta chain. From germline, CDR1 is SGHNT and CDR2 YYREEE (reference sequence). The CDR3 runs to 11 residues. V was shortened by 3 bases and J by 9 bases, with 7 bases between the two germline ends. Profiled with immunoSEQ multiplex PCR; TCRdb holds only in-frame clones, not every one. This table has around 80,000 clones, about 94% appearing once. These data belong to a study of T cell changes during pregnancy in multiple sclerosis. This specimen consisted of peripheral blood, obtained in the second trimester of pregnancy. The rearrangement joins TRBV5-4 to TRBJ2-1; D remains ambiguous. The TCR was taken from a female donor in good health, enrolled as a control in a pregnancy study. CDR3: CASSSSGEQFF. The CDR3 region has the DNA TGTGCCAGCAGCTCATCGGGTGAGCAGTTCTTC.